This T cell receptor (beta chain) emerged from a study of blood T cell repertoires in COVID-19. The wider study: Samples of COVID-19 (acute and convalescent) were obtained from the United States, Italy and Spain. The analysed material was cDNA or gDNA that came from T cells, B-cell-depleted T cells, or PBMCs.

Authors' data handling: Scientists estimated how many nucleated cells there were by amplifying reference gene primers. Profiling relied on immunoSEQ multiplex PCR, and the TCRdb table lists in-frame clones only, not all of them. V, J and clone size derive from that table, while D and trimming were established from the DNA sequence. The sample lists some 350,000 clones, around 91% occurring once. The V end lost 3 bases, the J end lost 10 bases, and 10 bases lay between the germline ends. The CDR3 extends over 13 amino acids. Germline-derived CDR1 and CDR2 are SGHTA and FQGTGA. The rearrangement joins TRBV7-3 to TRBJ1-6; no clear D gene. This TCR was sampled from a man aged 18 to 30 with active or convalescent COVID-19. Material for sequencing was peripheral blood. CDR3 coding DNA: TGTGCCAGCAGCTTCAACAGCGGGTCACCCCTCCACTTT. It yields the protein CASSFNSGSPLHF.